The following is a TCR beta chain sequence with its context. What it binds is unknown. Generated by immunoSEQ multiplex PCR, the TCRdb table keeps only in-frame clones and is missing some. This table holds approximately 140,000 clones, around 91% found once. The ends were cut back, 2 bases at V and 0 bases at J, with 13 bases in the middle. The CDR3 consists of 16 residues. Germline CDR1 reads LGHNT; CDR2 reads FRNRAP. The record originates from a study of T cell responses to AZD1222 COVID-19 vaccine. Study results and limitations: Clonal diversity was possibly underestimated, and white British individuals and females predominated among donors.

The chain has TRBV12-5 and TRBJ1-2; TRBD1 might be the D (5 bases). Sequencing was performed on peripheral blood, taken 28 days after the second AZD1222 dose. This sequence was found in an adult who received the AZD1222 COVID-19 vaccine. The CDR3 sequence is CASGLWQGNTNYGYTF. CDR3 nucleotide sequence: TGTGCTAGTGGTTTGTGGCAGGGTAACACTAACTATGGCTACACCTTC. Based on the CDR3 plus reference TRBV12-5 and TRBJ1-2, the full variable domain is DARVTQTPRHKVTEMGQEVTMRCQPILGHNTVFWYRQTMMQGLELLAYFRNRAPLDDSGMPKDRFSAEMPDATLATLKIQPSEPRDSAVYFCASGLWQGNTNYGYTFGSGTRLTVV.